The sequence of this TCR beta chain was determined in a study of human T cells and chemical hapten exposure. Germline assignment: CDR1 MDHEN and CDR2 SYDVKM. V lost 6 bases and J lost 0, with 27 bases in between. This CDR3 region has 20 residues. This clonotype was counted ten times or more. Its antigen is not identified. The study, taken as a whole, reports: TCRs at high frequency, those above 1 in 1000, did not change with DPC sensitization.

Per the original data handling: A per-sample median of around 91,000 TCRs was observed, with counts ranging from roughly 20,000 to 750,000. Each CDR3 protein gets one entry after TCRdb re-called the RACE reads with MiXCR. TCRdb's processing, not the authors', yielded these V and J calls. In the table there are about 65,000 distinct CDR3 sequences, under 7.5% of which are singletons. Time point reported: healthy volunteer bleed at 6 weeks. Whole blood that had not been fractionated was the source of extracted total RNA. The TCR originated in a female donor in good health. Some clones in this sample may be carry-over from other donors' samples. This chain links TRBV28 with TRBJ1-3; D perhaps matches TRBD1 (5 bases). The sequenced sample was whole blood. DNA of the CDR3: TGTGCCAGCAGACTTCACCGGGACTGTACCTCACGGTGCTCTGGAAACACCATATATTTT. It specifies CASRLHRDCTSRCSGNTIYF.